These 18 T cell receptor beta chains came from one sample sequenced in a study of blood T cell repertoires in COVID-19. TCRdb keeps only in-frame clones here, not all; method: immunoSEQ multiplex PCR. The data contain about 94,000 clones, 80% to 90% of them singletons. Sequenced: peripheral blood. These receptors all come from a human donor with acute or convalescent COVID-19. The donor label of this sample is uncertain.

The chain combines TRBV19 with TRBJ2-1, with a weak D call TRBD2 (5 bases). The V gene's germline CDR1 is LNHDA and CDR2 SQIVND (reference sequence). V was clipped by 10 bases and J by 0 bases, with 13 bases between them. The CDR3 covers 14 residues. DNA for the CDR3: TGTGCCACTATGAGGGATTTCTCCTACAATGAGCAGTTCTTC. Translating gives CATMRDFSYNEQFF.

The chain carries TRBV7-9 and TRBJ1-5, with TRBD1 matching over 9 bases. The germline V gene encodes CDR1 SEHNR and CDR2 FQNEAQ (reference sequence). The CDR3 spans 18 residues. V shed 5 bases, J shed 2 bases, and the junction held 13 bases outside the gene matches. CDR3 in DNA: TGTGCCAGCAGCCCTACTACAGGGGGCGCTGGGGGCAATCAGCCCCAGCATTTT. Its translation is CASSPTTGGAGGNQPQHF.

The V call is TRBV9, the J call TRBJ1-5, with D maybe TRBD1 (5 bases). The germline V gene has CDR1 SGDLS and CDR2 YYNGEE. The CDR3 extends over 14 amino acids. The V end lost 0 bases, the J end lost 4 bases, and 8 bases lay between the germline ends. This chain's CDR3 is CASSVGQTNQPQHF. CDR3 bases: TGTGCCAGCAGCGTAGGACAGACGAATCAGCCCCAGCATTTT.

The rearrangement links TRBV7-3 to TRBJ2-1; 10 nucleotides line up with TRBD2. Germline lookup yields CDR1 SGHTA and CDR2 FQGTGA. This CDR3 comprises 17 residues. V shed 1 base, J shed 1 base, and the junction held 4 bases outside the gene matches. The CDR3 DNA reads as TGTGCCAGCAGCTTAAGTGGGACTAGCGATTCCTACAATGAGCAGTTCTTC. Protein sequence: CASSLSGTSDSYNEQFF. Supplemented by reference TRBV7-3 and TRBJ2-1, the full variable domain reads GAGVSQTPSNKVTEKGKYVELRCDPISGHTALYWYRQSLGQGPEFLIYFQGTGAADDSGLPNDRFFAVRPEGSVSTLKIQRTERGDSAVYLCASSLSGTSDSYNEQFFGPGTRLTVL.

The chain joins TRBV4-3 to TRBJ2-5, with TRBD1 identical over 9 bases. In germline, CDR1 is LGHNA, CDR2 YSLEER. V lost 1 base to trimming and J lost 5 bases; unmatched junction nucleotides: 8. This CDR3 is 16 amino acids long. The CDR3: CASSQAAGQGLETQYF. DNA for the CDR3: TGCGCCAGCAGCCAAGCAGCGGGACAGGGCTTGGAGACCCAGTACTTC.

The genes are TRBV5-1 and TRBJ1-4, with no clear D. V lost 3 bases to trimming and J lost 3 bases, with 12 bases between them. Germline V gene data show CDR1 as SGHRS and CDR2 as YFSETQ. The CDR3 runs to 15 residues. CDR3 loop: CASSYIAGSNEKLFF. CDR3 DNA sequence: TGCGCCAGCAGCTACATAGCGGGGTCTAATGAAAAACTGTTTTTT.

The chain is built from TRBV28 and TRBJ1-1; 10 bases map to TRBD1. Per the germline V gene, CDR1 is MDHEN and CDR2 is SYDVKM. This CDR3 comprises 17 residues. Germline trimming cut 1 base from V and 10 bases from J; bases unmatched to any gene: 15. The CDR3 DNA is TGTGCCAGCAGTTTATACCTCCCTGGACAGGGGGACCAGGGAGCTTTCTTT. As protein: CASSLYLPGQGDQGAFF.

The J gene is TRBJ2-7, the V gene TRBV18; D perhaps matches TRBD1 (6 bases). The CDR3 runs to 16 residues. V gave up 2 bases and J gave up 0 bases, with 14 bases separating them. Germline values: CDR1 KGHSH, CDR2 LQKENI. CDR3 loop: CASSPLTGSISYEQYF. CDR3 nucleotide sequence: TGTGCCAGCTCACCATTAACAGGGTCCATCTCCTACGAGCAGTACTTC. The whole variable domain, filled in from reference TRBV18 and TRBJ2-7, reads NAGVMQNPRHLVRRRGQEARLRCSPMKGHSHVYWYRQLPEEGLKFMVYLQKENIIDESGMPKERFSAEFPKEGPSILRIQQVVRGDSAAYFCASSPLTGSISYEQYFGPGTRLTVT.

The chain has TRBV11-2 and TRBJ2-3; D not resolved. Trimming took off 2 bases at V and 1 base at J, with 13 bases between the two ends. The germline V gene has CDR1 SGHAT and CDR2 FQNNGV. The CDR3 has 16 amino acids. CDR3 sequence reads: CASSLFPFSGTDTQYF. The DNA of the CDR3 is TGTGCCAGCAGCTTATTCCCCTTTTCTGGCACAGATACGCAGTATTTT.

The chain links TRBV7-9 to TRBJ2-3; D uncertain. V lost 6 bases and J lost 0, with 7 bases in between. The CDR3 covers 13 residues. Germline values: CDR1 SEHNR, CDR2 FQNEAQ (reference sequence). The CDR3 region has the DNA TGTGCCAGCAGGTATAGTAGCACAGATACGCAGTATTTT. Residues: CASRYSSTDTQYF.

J is TRBJ2-7 and V is TRBV5-6; 7 positions match TRBD2. The V gene end was trimmed by 0 bases and the J gene end by 4 bases; junction bases not matched to a gene: 4. This CDR3 is 14 amino acids long. The V gene's germline CDR1 is SGHDT and CDR2 YYEEEE. CDR3 protein: CASSLGRGWYEQYF. Written as DNA, the CDR3 is TGTGCCAGCAGCTTGGGGCGGGGGTGGTACGAGCAGTACTTC.

J is TRBJ2-1 and V is TRBV7-3; D possibly corresponds to TRBD2 (6 bases). The V and J ends lost 4 bases and 8 bases respectively, with 18 bases between them. Germline CDR1 is SGHTA and CDR2 is FQGTGA. The CDR3 runs 15 residues. The CDR3 DNA follows: TGTGCCAGCAGCTCTGGGACTTACGATCCCGATGAGCAGTTCTTC. This translates into CASSSGTYDPDEQFF.

The V and J genes are TRBV5-8 and TRBJ2-4, with TRBD1 identical over 12 bases. CDR3 length equals 16 residues. From germline, CDR1 is SGHTS and CDR2 YDEGEE. V shed 4 bases and J 8 bases; nucleotides not matched to a gene: 10. The CDR3 DNA is TGTGCCAGCAGCCGACCACCGGGACAGGGGGCTTACATTCAGTACTTC. It is translated as CASSRPPGQGAYIQYF.

With respect to this clone: A junction end diverges from the germline sequence, so it may reflect a read error. Different DNA sequences within this sample yield the same CDR3. J is TRBJ2-1 and V is TRBV3-1 (or the pseudogene TRBV3-2); D ambiguous. Germline loops: CDR1 LGHDT, CDR2 YNNKEL (reference sequence). The CDR3 has 12 amino acids. CDR3 region: CASSQVVHEQFF. The CDR3 DNA follows: TGTGCCAGTAGCCAAGTAGTGCATGAGCAGTTCTTC.

This rearrangement joins TRBV3-1 (or the pseudogene TRBV3-2) to TRBJ2-3; 7 bases line up with TRBD2. The CDR3 loop spans 15 amino acids. J was trimmed by 9 bases and V by 4 bases; bases with no gene match: 13. The V gene's germline CDR1 is LGHDT and CDR2 YNNKEL (reference sequence). CDR3 sequence (DNA): TGTGCCAGCAGCCCGACCCGGACTAGGCGGGGGACGCAGTATTTT. This sequence encodes CASSPTRTRRGTQYF.

The V gene is TRBV6-1, the J gene TRBJ1-5; D is ambiguous. The V gene lost 3 bases and the J gene lost 7 bases, with 7 bases spanning the gap. This CDR3 is built from 12 residues. Germline V CDR1 and CDR2: MNHNS, SASEGT. The DNA for the CDR3 is TGTGCCAGCAGTGACAGTATGCAGCCCCAGCATTTT. Translating it yields CASSDSMQPQHF.

The CDR3 spells CASSRQLLQHF. The DNA for the CDR3 is TGTGCCAGCAGTCGACAGCTATTGCAGCATTTT. The gene calls are TRBV2 and TRBJ1-5, with D tentatively TRBD1 (5 bases). Trimming removed 5 bases from V and 13 bases from J, with 12 bases in between. Germline lookup yields CDR1 SNHLY and CDR2 FYNNEI. The CDR3 has 11 residues.

This clone showed up just once. The chain links TRBV15 to TRBJ1-1, with a tentative D call TRBD1 (5 bases). Trimming removed 1 base at V and 1 base at J, with 10 bases between. The CDR3 consists of 15 residues. The V gene's germline CDR1 is LNHNV and CDR2 YYDKDF (reference sequence). CDR3 sequence reads: CATSRGGGANTEAFF. DNA for the CDR3: TGTGCCACCAGCAGAGGAGGAGGGGCGAACACTGAAGCTTTCTTT.